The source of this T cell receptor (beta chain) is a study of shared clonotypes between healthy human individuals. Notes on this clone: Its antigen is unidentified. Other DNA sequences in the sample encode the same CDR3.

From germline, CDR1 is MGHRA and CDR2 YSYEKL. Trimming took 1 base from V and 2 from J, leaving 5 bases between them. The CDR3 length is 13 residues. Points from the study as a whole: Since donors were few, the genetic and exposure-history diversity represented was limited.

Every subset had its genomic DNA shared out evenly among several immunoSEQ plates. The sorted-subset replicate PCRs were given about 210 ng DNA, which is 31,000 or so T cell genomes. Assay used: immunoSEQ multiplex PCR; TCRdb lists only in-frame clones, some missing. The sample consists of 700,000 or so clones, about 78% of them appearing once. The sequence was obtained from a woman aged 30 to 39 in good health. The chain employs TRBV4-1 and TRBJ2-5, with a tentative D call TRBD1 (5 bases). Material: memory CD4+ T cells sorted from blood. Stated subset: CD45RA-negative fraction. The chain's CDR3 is CASSQGQQETQYF. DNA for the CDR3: TGCGCCAGCAGCCAAGGACAGCAAGAGACCCAGTACTTC.